This T cell receptor beta chain emerged from a study of blood T cell repertoires in COVID-19. V dropped 4 bases and J dropped 4 bases, with 14 bases sitting between them. Germline values: CDR1 MDHEN, CDR2 SYDVKM. This CDR3 spans 15 amino acids. Self-reported history from a screening survey and questionnaire set each donor's cohort. TCRdb's table, derived via immunoSEQ multiplex PCR, lists solely in-frame clones and lacks some. The sample holds about 220,000 clones, over 80% seen once. The J gene is TRBJ1-5, the V gene TRBV28; the D gene is possibly TRBD1 (6 bases). The sequence was obtained from a woman between 35 and 50 years old who had recovered from COVID-19. The sample consisted of PBMCs or T cells enriched from blood (not recorded which). The CDR3 here is CASSWPGQRNQPQHF. CDR3 DNA: TGTGCCAGCAGTTGGCCGGGACAAAGAAATCAGCCCCAGCATTTT. Full variable domain (remainder filled in from reference TRBV28 and TRBJ1-5): DVKVTQSSRYLVKRTGEKVFLECVQDMDHENMFWYRQDPGLGLRLIYFSYDVKMKEKGDIPEGYSVSREKKERFSLILESASTNQTSMYLCASSWPGQRNQPQHFGDGTRLSIL.